This T cell receptor (beta chain) was found in a study of human T cells and chemical hapten exposure. Across the whole study: Mostly female patients had alopecia areata, totalis or universalis.

This sample's time point: patch test 1, 2 weeks after DPC sensitization. Treatment meaning: therapeutic diphenylcyclopropenone sensitization with weekly scalp DPC. Unfractionated whole blood yielded total RNA. For the library, individual cDNA molecules each received unique molecular identifiers. TCRdb re-analysed the RACE reads in MiXCR, keeping a single row per CDR3 protein. This sample yields tens of thousands of distinct CDR3 sequences, of which 9% to 12% are seen a single time; roughly 1.4% belongs to the top ten. General study points: Those TCRs sitting above 1 in 1000 frequency stayed the same with DPC sensitization.

V was shortened by 2 bases and J by 6 bases, with 10 bases between the two germline ends. Germline loops: CDR1 SQVTM, CDR2 ANQGSEA. The CDR3 length is 13 residues. This clonotype was seen a few times. Its antigen is undetermined. Sequenced here: whole blood, sampled in connection with sensitization to the hapten diphenylcyclopropenone (DPC). V is TRBV29-1 and J is TRBJ2-2, with D maybe TRBD1 (6 bases). The receptor was isolated from a woman aged 50 to 65 with alopecia areata. Some clones in this sample may be carry-over from other donors' samples. The CDR3 loop reads CSVERTAAGELFF. CDR3 DNA sequence: TGCAGCGTTGAAAGGACAGCGGCCGGGGAGCTGTTTTTT.